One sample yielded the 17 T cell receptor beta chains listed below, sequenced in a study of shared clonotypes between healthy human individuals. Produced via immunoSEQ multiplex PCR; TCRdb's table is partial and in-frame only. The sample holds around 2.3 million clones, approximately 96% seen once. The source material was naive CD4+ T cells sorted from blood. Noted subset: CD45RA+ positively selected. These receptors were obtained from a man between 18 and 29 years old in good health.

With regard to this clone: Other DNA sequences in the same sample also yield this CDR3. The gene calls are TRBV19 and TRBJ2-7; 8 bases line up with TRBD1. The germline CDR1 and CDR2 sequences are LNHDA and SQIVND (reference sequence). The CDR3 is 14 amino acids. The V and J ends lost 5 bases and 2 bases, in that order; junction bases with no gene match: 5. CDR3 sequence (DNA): TGTGCCAGTAGTCGGGCAGGGGGCCCCTACGAGCAGTACTTC. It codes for CASSRAGGPYEQYF. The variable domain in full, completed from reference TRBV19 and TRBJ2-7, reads DGGITQSPKYLFRKEGQNVTLSCEQNLNHDAMYWYRQDPGQGLRLIYYSQIVNDFQKGDIAEGYSVSREKKESFPLTVTSAQKNPTAFYLCASSRAGGPYEQYFGPGTRLTVT.

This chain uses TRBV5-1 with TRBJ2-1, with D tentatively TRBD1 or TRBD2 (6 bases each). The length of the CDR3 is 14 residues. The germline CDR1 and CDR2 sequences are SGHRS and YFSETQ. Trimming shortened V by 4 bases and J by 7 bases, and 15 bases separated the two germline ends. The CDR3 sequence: CASSPGAVGNEQFF. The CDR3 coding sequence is TGCGCCAGCAGCCCGGGGGCAGTAGGTAATGAGCAGTTCTTC.

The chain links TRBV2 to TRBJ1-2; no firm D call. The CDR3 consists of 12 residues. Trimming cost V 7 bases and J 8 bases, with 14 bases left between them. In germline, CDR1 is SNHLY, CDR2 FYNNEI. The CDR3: CASNPLSIGYTF. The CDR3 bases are TGTGCCAGCAACCCACTCTCTATAGGCTACACCTTC. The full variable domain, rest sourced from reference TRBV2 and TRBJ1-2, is EPEVTQTPSHQVTQMGQEVILRCVPISNHLYFYWYRQILGQKVEFLVSFYNNEISEKSEIFDDQFSVERPDGSNFTLKIRSTKLEDSAMYFCASNPLSIGYTFGSGTRLTVV.

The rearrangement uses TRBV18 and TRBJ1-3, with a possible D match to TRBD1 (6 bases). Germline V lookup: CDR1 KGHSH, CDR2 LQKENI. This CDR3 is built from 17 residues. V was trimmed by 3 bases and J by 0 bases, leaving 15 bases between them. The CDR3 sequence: CASSPQQGSVSGNTIYF. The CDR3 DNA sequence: TGTGCCAGCTCACCGCAGCAGGGGTCTGTCTCTGGAAACACCATATATTTT.

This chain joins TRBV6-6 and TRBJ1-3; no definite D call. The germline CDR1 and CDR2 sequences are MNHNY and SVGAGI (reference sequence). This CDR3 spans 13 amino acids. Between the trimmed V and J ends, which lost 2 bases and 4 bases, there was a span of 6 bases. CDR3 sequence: CASSYMGGNTIYF. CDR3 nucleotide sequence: TGTGCCAGCAGTTACATGGGCGGAAACACCATATATTTT.

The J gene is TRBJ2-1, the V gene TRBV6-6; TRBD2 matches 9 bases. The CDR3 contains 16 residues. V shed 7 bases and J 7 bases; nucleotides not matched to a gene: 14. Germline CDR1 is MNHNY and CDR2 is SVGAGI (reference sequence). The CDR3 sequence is CASTPWGGRAVNEQFF. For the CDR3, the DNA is TGTGCCAGCACCCCTTGGGGCGGGAGGGCCGTAAATGAGCAGTTCTTC.

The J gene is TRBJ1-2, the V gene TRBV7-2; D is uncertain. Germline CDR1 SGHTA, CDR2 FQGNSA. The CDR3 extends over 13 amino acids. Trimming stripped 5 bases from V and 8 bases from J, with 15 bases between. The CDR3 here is CASSPYPELGYTF. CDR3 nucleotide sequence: TGTGCCAGCAGCCCGTATCCAGAGCTCGGCTACACCTTC.

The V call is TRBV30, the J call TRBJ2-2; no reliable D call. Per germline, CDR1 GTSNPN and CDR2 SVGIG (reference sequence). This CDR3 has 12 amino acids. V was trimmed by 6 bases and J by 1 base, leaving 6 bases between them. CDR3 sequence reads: CACFLNTGELFF. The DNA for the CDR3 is TGTGCCTGCTTTCTGAACACCGGGGAGCTGTTTTTT. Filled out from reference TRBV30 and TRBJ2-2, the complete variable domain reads SQTIHQWPATLVQPVGSPLSLECTVEGTSNPNLYWYRQAAGRGLQLLFYSVGIGQISSEVPQNLSASRPQDRQFILSSKKLLLSDSGFYLCACFLNTGELFFGEGSRLTVL.

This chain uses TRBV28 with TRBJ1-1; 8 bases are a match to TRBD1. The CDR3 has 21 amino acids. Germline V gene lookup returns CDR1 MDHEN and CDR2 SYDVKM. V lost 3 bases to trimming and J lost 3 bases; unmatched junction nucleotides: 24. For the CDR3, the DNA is TGTGCCAGCAGTTTCCCCCTGACCGGACAGGGTCCCCCCTCTAAGGACACTGAAGCTTTCTTT. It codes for CASSFPLTGQGPPSKDTEAFF.

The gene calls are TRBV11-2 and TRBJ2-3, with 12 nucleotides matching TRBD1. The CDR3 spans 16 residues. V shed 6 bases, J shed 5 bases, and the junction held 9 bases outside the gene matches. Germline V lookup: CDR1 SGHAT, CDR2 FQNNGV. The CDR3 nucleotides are TGTGCCAGCAGGACCACCGGGACAGGGGGCAGAGATACGCAGTATTTT. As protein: CASRTTGTGGRDTQYF.

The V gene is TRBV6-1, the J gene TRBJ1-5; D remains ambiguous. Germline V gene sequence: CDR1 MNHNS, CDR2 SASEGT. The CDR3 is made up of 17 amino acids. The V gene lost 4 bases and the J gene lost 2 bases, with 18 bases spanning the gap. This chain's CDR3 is CASSGILGRLGNQPQHF. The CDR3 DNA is TGTGCCAGCAGTGGGATCCTGGGGAGGTTGGGCAATCAGCCCCAGCATTTT.

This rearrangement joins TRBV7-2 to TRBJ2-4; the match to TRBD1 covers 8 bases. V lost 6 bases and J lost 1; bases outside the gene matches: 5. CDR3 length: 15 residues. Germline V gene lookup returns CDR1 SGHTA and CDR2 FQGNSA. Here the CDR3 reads CASRHQGAAKNIQYF. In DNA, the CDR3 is TGTGCCAGCAGACATCAGGGGGCGGCCAAAAACATTCAGTACTTC.

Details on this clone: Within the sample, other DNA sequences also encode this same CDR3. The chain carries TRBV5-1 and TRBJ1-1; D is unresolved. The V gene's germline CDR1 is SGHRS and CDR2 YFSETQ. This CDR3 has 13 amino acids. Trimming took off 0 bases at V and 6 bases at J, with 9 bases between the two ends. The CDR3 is CASSLAGSAEAFF. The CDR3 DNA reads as TGCGCCAGCAGCTTGGCCGGGAGTGCTGAAGCTTTCTTT.

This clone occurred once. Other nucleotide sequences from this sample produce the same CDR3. The CDR3 sequence is CASRDSGANVLTF. CDR3 coding DNA: TGTGCCAGCAGGGACTCTGGGGCCAACGTCCTGACTTTC. The chain uses TRBV6-5 and TRBJ2-6; no reliable D call. CDR1 and CDR2 (germline): MNHEY, SVGAGI. The CDR3 contains 13 residues. V lost 6 bases and J lost 0, with 3 bases in between.

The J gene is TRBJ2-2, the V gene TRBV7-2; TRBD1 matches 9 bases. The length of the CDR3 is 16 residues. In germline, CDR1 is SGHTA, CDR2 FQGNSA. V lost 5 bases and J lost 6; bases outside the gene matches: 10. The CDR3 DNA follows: TGTGCCAGCAGCGCAGCCGGGACAGGGATAGCCGGGGAGCTGTTTTTT. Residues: CASSAAGTGIAGELFF.

As DNA, the CDR3 is TGCGCCAGCAGCCGCGTGACGACGGAGGCTATTCCCACGGAGACCCAGTACTTC. This translates into CASSRVTTEAIPTETQYF. This chain connects TRBV4-1 to TRBJ2-5; a weak D match, TRBD2 (5 bases). This CDR3 spans 18 amino acids. Trimming removed 4 bases at V and 5 bases at J, with 26 bases between. CDR1 is MGHRA, CDR2 YSYEKL, per germline.

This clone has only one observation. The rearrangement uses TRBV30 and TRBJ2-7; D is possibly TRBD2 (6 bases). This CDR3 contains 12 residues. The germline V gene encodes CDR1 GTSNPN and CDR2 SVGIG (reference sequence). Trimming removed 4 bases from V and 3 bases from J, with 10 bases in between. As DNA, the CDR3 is TGTGCCTGGACACTAGCTGGCTACGAGCAGTACTTC. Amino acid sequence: CAWTLAGYEQYF.